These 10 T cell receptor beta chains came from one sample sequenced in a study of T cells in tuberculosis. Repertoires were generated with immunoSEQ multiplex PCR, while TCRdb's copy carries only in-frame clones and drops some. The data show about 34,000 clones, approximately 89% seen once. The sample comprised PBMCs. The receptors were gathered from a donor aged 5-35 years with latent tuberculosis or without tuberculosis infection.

CDR3 DNA: TGTGCCATCAGTGAGTCTGGCGGGGCCAAAAACATTCAGTACTTC. This sequence encodes CAISESGGAKNIQYF. V usage is TRBV10-3 and J usage is TRBJ2-4; TRBD2 might be the D (5 bases). This CDR3 region has 15 residues. With 0 bases removed from V and 1 base from J, the gap between germline ends came to 7 bases. Germline V gene lookup returns CDR1 ENHRY and CDR2 SYGVKD.

The CDR3 nucleotides are TGTGCCAGCAGGGGACAGGGGGCGCGATGGACTGAAGCTTTCTTT. Amino acids: CASRGQGARWTEAFF. The chain is built from TRBV2 and TRBJ1-1, with TRBD1 identical over 12 bases. There are 15 residues in the CDR3. The junction had 7 bases not matched to a gene; V was cut back by 6 bases and J by 5 bases. The germline gives CDR1 SNHLY, CDR2 FYNNEI.

For the CDR3, the DNA is TGCGCCAGCCTTGGGACTAGCGGGGGCCGAAGCTCCTACGAGCAGTACTTC. As protein: CASLGTSGGRSSYEQYF. V is TRBV5-1 and J is TRBJ2-7; 14 bases agree with TRBD2. Per the germline V gene, CDR1 is SGHRS and CDR2 is YFSETQ. The V segment lost 7 bases and the J segment 0 bases; nucleotides outside the gene matches: 9. The CDR3 runs to 17 residues.

The CDR3, as DNA: TGTGCCTGGAGTCGACTAGCGGGAGGATCGGAGCAGTTCTTC. Its translation is CAWSRLAGGSEQFF. V usage is TRBV30 and J usage is TRBJ2-1; 13 bases agree with TRBD2. J was trimmed by 10 bases and V by 2 bases; bases with no gene match: 5. This CDR3 has 14 amino acids. CDR1 and CDR2 from the germline V gene are GTSNPN and SVGIG (reference sequence).

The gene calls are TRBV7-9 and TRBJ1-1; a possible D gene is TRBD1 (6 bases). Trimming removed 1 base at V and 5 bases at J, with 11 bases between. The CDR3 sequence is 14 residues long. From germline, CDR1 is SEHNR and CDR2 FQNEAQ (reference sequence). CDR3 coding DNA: TGTGCCAGCAGCTTAGAAGGGGGACGAACTGAAGCTTTCTTT. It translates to CASSLEGGRTEAFF.

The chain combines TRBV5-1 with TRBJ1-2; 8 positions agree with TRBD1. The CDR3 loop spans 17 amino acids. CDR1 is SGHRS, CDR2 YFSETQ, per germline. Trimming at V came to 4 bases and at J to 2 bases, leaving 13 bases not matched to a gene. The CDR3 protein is CASSPRQGRYPNYGYTF. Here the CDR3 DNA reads TGCGCCAGCAGCCCCCGACAGGGGCGCTACCCCAACTATGGCTACACCTTC.

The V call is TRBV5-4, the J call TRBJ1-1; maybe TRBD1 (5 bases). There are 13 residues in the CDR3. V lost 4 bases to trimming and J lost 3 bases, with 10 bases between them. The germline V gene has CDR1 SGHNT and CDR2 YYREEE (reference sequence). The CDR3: CASSHQGDTEAFF. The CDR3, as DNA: TGTGCCAGCAGCCATCAGGGCGACACTGAAGCTTTCTTT. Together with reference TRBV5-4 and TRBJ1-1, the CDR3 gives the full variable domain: ETGVTQSPTHLIKTRGQQVTLRCSSQSGHNTVSWYQQALGQGPQFIFQYYREEENGRGNFPPRFSGLQFPNYSSELNVNALELDDSALYLCASSHQGDTEAFFGQGTRLTVV.

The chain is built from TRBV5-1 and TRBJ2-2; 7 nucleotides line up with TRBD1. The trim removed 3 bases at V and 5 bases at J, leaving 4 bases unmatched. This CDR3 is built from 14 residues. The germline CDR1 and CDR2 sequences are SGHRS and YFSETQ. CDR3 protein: CASSSTGRTGELFF. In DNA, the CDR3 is TGCGCCAGCAGCTCGACAGGGAGAACCGGGGAGCTGTTTTTT.

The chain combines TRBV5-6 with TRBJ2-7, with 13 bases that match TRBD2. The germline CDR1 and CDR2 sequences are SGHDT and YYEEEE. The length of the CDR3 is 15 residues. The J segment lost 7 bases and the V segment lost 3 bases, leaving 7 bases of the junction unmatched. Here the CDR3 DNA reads TGTGCCAGCAGCTCCTCTGGACTAGCGGGGGAGGAGCAGTACTTC. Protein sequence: CASSSSGLAGEEQYF.

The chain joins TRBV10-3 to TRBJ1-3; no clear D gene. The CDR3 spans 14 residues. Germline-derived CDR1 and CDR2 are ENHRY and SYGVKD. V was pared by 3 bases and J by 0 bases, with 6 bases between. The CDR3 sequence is CAISDPSSGNTIYF. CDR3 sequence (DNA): TGTGCCATCAGTGACCCGAGCTCTGGAAACACCATATATTTT.